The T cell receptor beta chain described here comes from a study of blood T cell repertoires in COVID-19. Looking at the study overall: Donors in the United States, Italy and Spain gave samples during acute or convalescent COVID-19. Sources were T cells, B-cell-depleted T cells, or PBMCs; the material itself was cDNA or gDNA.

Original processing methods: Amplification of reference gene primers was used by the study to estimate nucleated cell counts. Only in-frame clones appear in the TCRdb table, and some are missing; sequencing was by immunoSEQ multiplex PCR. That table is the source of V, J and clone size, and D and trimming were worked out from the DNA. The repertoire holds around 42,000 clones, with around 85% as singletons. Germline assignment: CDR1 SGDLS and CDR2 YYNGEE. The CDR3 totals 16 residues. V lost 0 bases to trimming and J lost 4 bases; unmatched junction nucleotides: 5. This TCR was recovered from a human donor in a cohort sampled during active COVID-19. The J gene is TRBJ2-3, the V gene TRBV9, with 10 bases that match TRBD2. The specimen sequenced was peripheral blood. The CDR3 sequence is CASSVGAAGGPDTQYF. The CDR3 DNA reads TGTGCCAGCAGCGTAGGGGCAGCGGGGGGGCCAGATACGCAGTATTTT.